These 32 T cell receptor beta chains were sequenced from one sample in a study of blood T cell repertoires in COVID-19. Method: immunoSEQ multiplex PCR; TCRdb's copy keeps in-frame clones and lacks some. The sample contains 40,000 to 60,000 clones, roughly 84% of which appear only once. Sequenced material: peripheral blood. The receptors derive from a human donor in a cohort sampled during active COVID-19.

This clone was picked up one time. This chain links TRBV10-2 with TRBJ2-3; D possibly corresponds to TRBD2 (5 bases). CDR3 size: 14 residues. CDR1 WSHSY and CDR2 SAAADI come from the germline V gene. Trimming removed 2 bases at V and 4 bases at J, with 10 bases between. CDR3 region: CASSENASPDTQYF. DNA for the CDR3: TGCGCCAGCAGTGAGAATGCTAGCCCAGATACGCAGTATTTT.

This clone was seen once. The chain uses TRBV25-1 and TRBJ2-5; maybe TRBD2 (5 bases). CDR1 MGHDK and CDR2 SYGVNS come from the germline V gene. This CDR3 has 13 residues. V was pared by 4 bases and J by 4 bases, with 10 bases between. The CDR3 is CASSVLARETQYF. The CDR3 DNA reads TGTGCCAGCAGTGTTCTAGCTCGAGAGACCCAGTACTTC.

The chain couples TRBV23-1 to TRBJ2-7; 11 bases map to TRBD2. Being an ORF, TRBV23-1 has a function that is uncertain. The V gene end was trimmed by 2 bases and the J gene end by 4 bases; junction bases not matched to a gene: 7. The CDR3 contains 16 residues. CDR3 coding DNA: TGCGCCAGCAGTCAAATGCTAGCGGGGGGAAGATACGAGCAGTACTTC. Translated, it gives CASSQMLAGGRYEQYF.

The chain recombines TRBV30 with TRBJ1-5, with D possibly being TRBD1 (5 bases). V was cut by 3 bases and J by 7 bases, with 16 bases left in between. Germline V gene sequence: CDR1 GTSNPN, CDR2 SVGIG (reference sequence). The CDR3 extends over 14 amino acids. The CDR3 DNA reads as TGTGCCTGGAGCCCGGCGGGGGTTGAACAGCCCCAGCATTTT. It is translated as CAWSPAGVEQPQHF.

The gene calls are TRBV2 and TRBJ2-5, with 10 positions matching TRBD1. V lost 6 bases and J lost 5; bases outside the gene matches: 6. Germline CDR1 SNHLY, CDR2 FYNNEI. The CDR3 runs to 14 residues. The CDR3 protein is CASREDRGWETQYF. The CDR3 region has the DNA TGTGCCAGCAGGGAGGACAGGGGGTGGGAGACCCAGTACTTC. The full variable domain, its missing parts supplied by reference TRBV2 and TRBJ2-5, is EPEVTQTPSHQVTQMGQEVILRCVPISNHLYFYWYRQILGQKVEFLVSFYNNEISEKSEIFDDQFSVERPDGSNFTLKIRSTKLEDSAMYFCASREDRGWETQYFGPGTRLLVL.

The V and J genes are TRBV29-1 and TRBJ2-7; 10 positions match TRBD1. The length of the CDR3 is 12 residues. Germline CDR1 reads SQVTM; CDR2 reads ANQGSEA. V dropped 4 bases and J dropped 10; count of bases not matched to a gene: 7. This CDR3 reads CSVVRGQGFQYF. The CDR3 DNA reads TGCAGCGTTGTTAGGGGACAGGGGTTTCAGTACTTC.

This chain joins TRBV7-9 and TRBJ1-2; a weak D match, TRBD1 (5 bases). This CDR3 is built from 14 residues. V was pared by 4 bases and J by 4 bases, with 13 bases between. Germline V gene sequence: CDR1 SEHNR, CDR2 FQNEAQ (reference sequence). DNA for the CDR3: TGTGCCAGCAGCTCGAGCGACAGATCCTATGGCTACACCTTC. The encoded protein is CASSSSDRSYGYTF.

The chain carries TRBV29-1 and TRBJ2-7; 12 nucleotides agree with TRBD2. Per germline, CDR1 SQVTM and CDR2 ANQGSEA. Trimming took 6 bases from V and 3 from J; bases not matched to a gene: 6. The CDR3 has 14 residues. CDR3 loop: CSVRLAGAFYEQYF. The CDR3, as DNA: TGCAGCGTGAGACTAGCGGGAGCATTCTACGAGCAGTACTTC.

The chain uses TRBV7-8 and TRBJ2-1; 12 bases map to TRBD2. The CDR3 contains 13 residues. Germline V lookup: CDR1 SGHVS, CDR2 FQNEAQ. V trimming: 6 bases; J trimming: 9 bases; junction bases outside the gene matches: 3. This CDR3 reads CASRLAGGSEQFF. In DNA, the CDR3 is TGTGCCAGCAGACTAGCGGGAGGTAGTGAGCAGTTCTTC.

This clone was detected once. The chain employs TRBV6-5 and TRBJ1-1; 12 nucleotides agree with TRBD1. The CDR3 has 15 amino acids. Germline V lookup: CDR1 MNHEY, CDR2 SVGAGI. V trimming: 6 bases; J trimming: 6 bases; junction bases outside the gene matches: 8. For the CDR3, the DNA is TGTGCCAGCAGCCCGGGACAGGGGGCGGTGGCTGAAGCTTTCTTT. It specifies CASSPGQGAVAEAFF.

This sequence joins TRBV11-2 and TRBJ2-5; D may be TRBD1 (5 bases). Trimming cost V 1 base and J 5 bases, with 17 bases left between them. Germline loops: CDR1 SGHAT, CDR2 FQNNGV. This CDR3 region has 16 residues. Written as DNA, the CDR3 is TGTGCCAGCAGCTTAGTGGTCCGTGGGGCCCAGGAGACCCAGTACTTC. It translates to CASSLVVRGAQETQYF.

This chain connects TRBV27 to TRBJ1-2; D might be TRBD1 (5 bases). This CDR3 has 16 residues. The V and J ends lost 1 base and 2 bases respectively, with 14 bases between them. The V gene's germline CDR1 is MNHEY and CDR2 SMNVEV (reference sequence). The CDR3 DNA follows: TGTGCCAGCAGTTTATTGTCAGGGAAGGTCAACTATGGCTACACCTTC. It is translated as CASSLLSGKVNYGYTF.

The CDR3 is CASSKALVSDTQYF. The CDR3 DNA sequence: TGTGCCAGCTCCAAAGCACTAGTCTCAGATACGCAGTATTTT. The rearrangement links TRBV18 to TRBJ2-3; a possible D gene is TRBD2 (5 bases). Trimming shortened V by 6 bases and J by 4 bases, and 14 bases separated the two germline ends. Germline V lookup: CDR1 KGHSH, CDR2 LQKENI. The CDR3 totals 14 residues.

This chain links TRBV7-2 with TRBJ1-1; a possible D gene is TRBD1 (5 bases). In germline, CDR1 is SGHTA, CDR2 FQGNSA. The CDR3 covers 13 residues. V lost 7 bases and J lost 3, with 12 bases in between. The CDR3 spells CASNILRDTEAFF. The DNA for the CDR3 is TGTGCCAGCAACATACTCAGGGACACTGAAGCTTTCTTT.

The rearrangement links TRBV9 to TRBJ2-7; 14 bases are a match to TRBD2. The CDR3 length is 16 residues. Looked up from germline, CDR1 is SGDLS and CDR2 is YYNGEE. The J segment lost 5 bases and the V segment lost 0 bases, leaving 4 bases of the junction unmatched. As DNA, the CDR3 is TGTGCCAGCAGCGTAGGCGGGACTAGCGGGAGCCACGAGCAGTACTTC. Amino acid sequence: CASSVGGTSGSHEQYF. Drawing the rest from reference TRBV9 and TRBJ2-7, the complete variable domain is DSGVTQTPKHLITATGQRVTLRCSPRSGDLSVYWYQQSLDQGLQFLIQYYNGEERAKGNILERFSAQQFPDLHSELNLSSLELGDSALYFCASSVGGTSGSHEQYFGPGTRLTVT.

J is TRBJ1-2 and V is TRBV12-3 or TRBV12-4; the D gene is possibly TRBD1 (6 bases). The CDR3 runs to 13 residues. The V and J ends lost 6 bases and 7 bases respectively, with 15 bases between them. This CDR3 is CASRVSGEVGYTF. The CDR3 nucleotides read TGTGCCAGCAGAGTGTCAGGGGAAGTTGGCTACACCTTC.

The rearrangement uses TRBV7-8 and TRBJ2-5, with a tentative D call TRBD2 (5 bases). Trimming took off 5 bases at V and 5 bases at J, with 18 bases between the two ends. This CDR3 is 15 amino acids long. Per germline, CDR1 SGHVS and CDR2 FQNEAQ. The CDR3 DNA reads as TGTGCCAGCAGCCCGACCCGGGGTGGGATGGAGACCCAGTACTTC. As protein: CASSPTRGGMETQYF.

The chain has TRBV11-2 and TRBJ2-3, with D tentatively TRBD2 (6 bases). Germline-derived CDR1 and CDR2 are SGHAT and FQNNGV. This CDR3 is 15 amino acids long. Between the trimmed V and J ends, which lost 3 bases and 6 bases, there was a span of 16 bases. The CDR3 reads CASSFRELLGDTQYF. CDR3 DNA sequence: TGTGCCAGCAGCTTTCGGGAGTTACTAGGGGATACGCAGTATTTT.

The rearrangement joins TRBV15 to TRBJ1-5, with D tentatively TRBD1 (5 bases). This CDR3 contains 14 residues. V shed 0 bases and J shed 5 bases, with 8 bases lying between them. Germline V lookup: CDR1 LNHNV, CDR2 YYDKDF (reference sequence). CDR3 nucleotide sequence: TGTGCCACCAGCAGAGATCGGGGGGATCAGCCCCAGCATTTT. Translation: CATSRDRGDQPQHF.

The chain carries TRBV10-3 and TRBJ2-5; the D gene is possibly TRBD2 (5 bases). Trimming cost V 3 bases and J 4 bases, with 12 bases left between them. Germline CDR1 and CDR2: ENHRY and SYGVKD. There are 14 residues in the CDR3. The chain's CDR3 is CAISETDTRETQYF. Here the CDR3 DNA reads TGTGCCATCAGTGAAACAGACACTAGAGAGACCCAGTACTTC.

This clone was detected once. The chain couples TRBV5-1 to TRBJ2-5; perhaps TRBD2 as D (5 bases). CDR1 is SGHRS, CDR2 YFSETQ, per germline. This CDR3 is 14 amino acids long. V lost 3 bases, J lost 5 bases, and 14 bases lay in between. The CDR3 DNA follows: TGCGCCAGCAGCTGGAGCTTACGGAGGGAGACCCAGTACTTC. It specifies CASSWSLRRETQYF.

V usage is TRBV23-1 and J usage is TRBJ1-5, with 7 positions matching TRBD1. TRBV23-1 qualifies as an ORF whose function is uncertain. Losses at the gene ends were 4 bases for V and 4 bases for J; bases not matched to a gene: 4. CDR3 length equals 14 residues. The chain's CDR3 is CASSPDRANQPQHF. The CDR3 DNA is TGCGCCAGCAGTCCTGACAGGGCTAATCAGCCCCAGCATTTT.

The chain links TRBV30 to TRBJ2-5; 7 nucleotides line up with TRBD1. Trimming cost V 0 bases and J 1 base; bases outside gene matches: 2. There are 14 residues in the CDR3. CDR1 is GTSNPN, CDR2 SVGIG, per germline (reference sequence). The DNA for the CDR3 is TGTGCCTGGAGTGTACACAGGGGCCAAGAGACCCAGTACTTC. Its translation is CAWSVHRGQETQYF.

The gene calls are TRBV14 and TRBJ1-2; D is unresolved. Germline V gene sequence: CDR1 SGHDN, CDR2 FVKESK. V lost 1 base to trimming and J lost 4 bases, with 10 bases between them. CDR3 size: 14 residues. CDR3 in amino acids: CASSQVGGTYGYTF. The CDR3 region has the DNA TGTGCCAGCAGCCAAGTCGGCGGCACCTATGGCTACACCTTC.

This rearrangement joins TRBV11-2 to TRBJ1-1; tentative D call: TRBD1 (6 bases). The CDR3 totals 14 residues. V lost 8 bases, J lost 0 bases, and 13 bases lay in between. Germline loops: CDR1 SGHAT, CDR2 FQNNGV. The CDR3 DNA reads TGTGCCAGCGGAAATAGGGACATGAACACTGAAGCTTTCTTT. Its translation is CASGNRDMNTEAFF.

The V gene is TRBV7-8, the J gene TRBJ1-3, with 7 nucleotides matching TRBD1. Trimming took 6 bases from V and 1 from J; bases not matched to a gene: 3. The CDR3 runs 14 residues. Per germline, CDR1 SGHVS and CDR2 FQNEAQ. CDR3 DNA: TGTGCCAGCAGGCCGACAGGGTCTGGAAACACCATATATTTT. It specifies CASRPTGSGNTIYF.

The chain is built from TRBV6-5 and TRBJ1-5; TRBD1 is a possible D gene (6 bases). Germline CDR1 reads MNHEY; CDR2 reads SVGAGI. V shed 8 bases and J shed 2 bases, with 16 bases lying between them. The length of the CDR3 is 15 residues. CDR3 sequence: CASRAGGLGNQPQHF. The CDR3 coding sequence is TGTGCCAGCCGCGCGGGGGGCTTAGGCAATCAGCCCCAGCATTTT.

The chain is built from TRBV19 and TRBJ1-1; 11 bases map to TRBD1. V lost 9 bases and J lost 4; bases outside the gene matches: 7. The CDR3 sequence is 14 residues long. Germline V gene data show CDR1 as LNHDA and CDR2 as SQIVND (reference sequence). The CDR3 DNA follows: TGTGCCAGCTGGACAGGGGGCTTTGCCACTGAAGCTTTCTTT. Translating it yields CASWTGGFATEAFF.

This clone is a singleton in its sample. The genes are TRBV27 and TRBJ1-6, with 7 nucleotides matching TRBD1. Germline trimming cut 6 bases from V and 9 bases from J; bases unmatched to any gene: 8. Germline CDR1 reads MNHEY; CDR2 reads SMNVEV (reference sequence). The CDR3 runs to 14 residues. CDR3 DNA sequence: TGTGCCAGCAGCCCGACAGGGTATGGTTCACCCCTCCACTTT. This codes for CASSPTGYGSPLHF.

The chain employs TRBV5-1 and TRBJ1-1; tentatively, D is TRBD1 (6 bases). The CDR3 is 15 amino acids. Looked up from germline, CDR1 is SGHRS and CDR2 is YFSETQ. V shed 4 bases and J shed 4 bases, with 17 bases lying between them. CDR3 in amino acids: CASSRTGSPTTEAFF. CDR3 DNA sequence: TGCGCCAGCAGCAGAACAGGGAGCCCGACCACTGAAGCTTTCTTT.

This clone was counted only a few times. CDR3 sequence: CASRDTSRNTIYF. The DNA for the CDR3 is TGTGCCAGCCGGGACACTTCTCGAAACACCATATATTTT. The chain couples TRBV2 to TRBJ1-3; perhaps TRBD1 as D (6 bases). The germline gives CDR1 SNHLY, CDR2 FYNNEI. Trimming removed 8 bases at V and 5 bases at J, with 13 bases between. This CDR3 is built from 13 residues.

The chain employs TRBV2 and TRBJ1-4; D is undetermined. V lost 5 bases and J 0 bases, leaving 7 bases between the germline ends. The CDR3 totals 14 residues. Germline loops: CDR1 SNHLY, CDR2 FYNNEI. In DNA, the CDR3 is TGTGCCAGCAGTTACAGTGCAACTAATGAAAAACTGTTTTTT. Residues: CASSYSATNEKLFF.